These 30 T cell receptor beta chains were all obtained from the same sample, sequenced in a study of blood T cell repertoires in COVID-19. Sequencing was performed with immunoSEQ multiplex PCR; in TCRdb, only in-frame clones are kept and a portion is missing. The data contain just under 20,000 clones, roughly 87% of them singletons. What was sequenced was peripheral blood. The receptors originated from a human donor with active COVID-19. The donor label of this sample is uncertain.

The chain couples TRBV28 to TRBJ2-1, with 12 bases matching TRBD2. The ends lost 5 bases at V and 4 bases at J; junction bases unmatched: 3. The CDR3 totals 15 residues. Germline V gives CDR1 MDHEN, CDR2 SYDVKM. The CDR3 reads CASSPGLAGYNEQFF. CDR3 coding DNA: TGTGCCAGCAGTCCCGGACTAGCGGGATACAATGAGCAGTTCTTC.

V usage is TRBV29-1 and J usage is TRBJ2-7; 7 nucleotides match TRBD1. This CDR3 contains 15 residues. After removal of 2 bases from V and 4 bases from J, the junction contained 11 bases not matched to a gene. The V gene's germline CDR1 is SQVTM and CDR2 ANQGSEA. CDR3 in amino acids: CSVETGVNGGYEQYF. CDR3 DNA: TGCAGCGTTGAAACAGGGGTTAATGGCGGTTACGAGCAGTACTTC.

The chain joins TRBV18 to TRBJ2-5, with no clear D. This CDR3 is 13 amino acids long. Germline V lookup: CDR1 KGHSH, CDR2 LQKENI. V lost 2 bases to trimming and J lost 5 bases, with 9 bases between them. Here the CDR3 reads CASSPSGLETQYF. The DNA for the CDR3 is TGTGCCAGCTCACCATCAGGTCTTGAGACCCAGTACTTC.

V is TRBV7-9 and J is TRBJ2-7, with D perhaps TRBD1 (5 bases). Germline lookup yields CDR1 SEHNR and CDR2 FQNEAQ (reference sequence). With 0 bases removed from V and 6 bases from J, the gap between germline ends came to 12 bases. This CDR3 has 14 residues. The CDR3 nucleotides read TGTGCCAGCAGCTTAGCGACAGAGATAGGCGAGCAGTACTTC. Its protein product is CASSLATEIGEQYF.

The chain is built from TRBV11-2 and TRBJ2-7, with TRBD2 as a possible D gene (6 bases). V lost 1 base to trimming and J lost 4 bases, with 11 bases between them. Germline values: CDR1 SGHAT, CDR2 FQNNGV. This CDR3 is 14 amino acids long. CDR3 sequence: CASSLVSGEYEQYF. The DNA of the CDR3 is TGTGCCAGCAGCTTAGTATCGGGGGAGTACGAGCAGTACTTC. The full variable domain, in which reference TRBV11-2 and TRBJ2-7 provide the parts outside the CDR3, is EAGVAQSPRYKIIEKRQSVAFWCNPISGHATLYWYQQILGQGPKLLIQFQNNGVVDDSQLPKDRFSAERLKGVDSTLKIQPAKLEDSAVYLCASSLVSGEYEQYFGPGTRLTVT.

This chain joins TRBV15 and TRBJ2-7; D is ambiguous. CDR1 and CDR2 from the germline V gene are LNHNV and YYDKDF (reference sequence). With 1 base removed from V and 0 bases from J, the gap between germline ends came to 7 bases. This CDR3 has 14 residues. CDR3 region: CATSRGTSSYEQYF. CDR3 sequence (DNA): TGTGCCACCAGCAGAGGTACCAGCTCCTACGAGCAGTACTTC.

V usage is TRBV9 and J usage is TRBJ2-1; 11 positions match TRBD2. The V and J ends lost 5 bases and 0 bases, in that order; junction bases with no gene match: 4. The CDR3 totals 16 residues. Germline V CDR1 and CDR2: SGDLS, YYNGEE. This CDR3 reads CASSNSGRVSYNEQFF. The CDR3 nucleotides are TGTGCCAGCAGTAATAGCGGGAGGGTCTCCTACAATGAGCAGTTCTTC.

The chain recombines TRBV19 with TRBJ2-7; no firm D call. The length of the CDR3 is 13 residues. V shed 0 bases and J shed 1 base, with 4 bases lying between them. Germline CDR1 reads LNHDA; CDR2 reads SQIVND (reference sequence). CDR3 coding DNA: TGTGCCAGTAGTATAGACGGGTCCTACGAGCAGTACTTC. This encodes CASSIDGSYEQYF.

In its sample, this clone was seen a few times. The V call is TRBV5-1, the J call TRBJ1-1, with 10 positions matching TRBD1. This CDR3 comprises 16 residues. CDR1 SGHRS and CDR2 YFSETQ come from the germline V gene. V dropped 4 bases and J dropped 1; count of bases not matched to a gene: 7. In DNA, the CDR3 is TGCGCCAGCAGCCTGGGACAGGGGCGGGGGAACACTGAAGCTTTCTTT. Amino acids: CASSLGQGRGNTEAFF.

This clone was detected once. The chain has TRBV7-9 and TRBJ2-5; D is possibly TRBD2 (5 bases). The germline V gene encodes CDR1 SEHNR and CDR2 FQNEAQ (reference sequence). Trimming shortened V by 1 base and J by 5 bases, and 14 bases separated the two germline ends. The CDR3 runs 15 residues. The CDR3 DNA reads as TGTGCCAGCAGCTTAGGGACTTACCGTACGGAGACCCAGTACTTC. This sequence encodes CASSLGTYRTETQYF.

V gene TRBV19 combines with J gene TRBJ2-7, with 8 bases identical to TRBD1. V dropped 4 bases and J dropped 3; count of bases not matched to a gene: 5. The CDR3 extends over 14 amino acids. From germline, CDR1 is LNHDA and CDR2 SQIVND (reference sequence). CDR3 protein: CASSRTGTNYEQYF. The CDR3 nucleotides read TGTGCCAGTAGTAGGACAGGGACCAACTACGAGCAGTACTTC.

The chain carries TRBV4-3 and TRBJ2-5; no clear D gene. Germline-derived CDR1 and CDR2 are LGHNA and YSLEER. CDR3 length equals 15 residues. V lost 1 base and J lost 2, with 11 bases in between. In DNA, the CDR3 is TGCGCCAGCAGCCAAGGATTACACAGTCAAGAGACCCAGTACTTC. As protein: CASSQGLHSQETQYF.

The chain links TRBV28 to TRBJ1-5, with D perhaps matching TRBD1 (5 bases). The CDR3 is 13 residues long. Germline V gene sequence: CDR1 MDHEN, CDR2 SYDVKM. Trimming removed 6 bases from V and 2 bases from J, with 8 bases in between. This CDR3 is CASRQGGNQPQHF. As DNA, the CDR3 is TGTGCCAGCAGGCAGGGTGGCAATCAGCCCCAGCATTTT.

The chain carries TRBV24-1 and TRBJ2-3, with TRBD2 identical over 9 bases. This CDR3 has 17 amino acids. CDR1 and CDR2 from the germline V gene are KGHDR and SFDVKD. Germline trimming cut 3 bases from V and 4 bases from J; bases unmatched to any gene: 10. The chain's CDR3 is CATSDPSPGLAADTQYF. CDR3 DNA sequence: TGTGCCACCAGTGATCCATCCCCGGGACTAGCAGCAGATACGCAGTATTTT.

The rearrangement joins TRBV11-3 to TRBJ2-2, with D perhaps TRBD1 (6 bases). V gave up 2 bases and J gave up 6 bases, with 16 bases separating them. The CDR3 runs 16 residues. CDR1 is SGHNT and CDR2 is YENEEA in the germline V gene. The CDR3 nucleotides are TGTGCCAGCAGCTTATATGGGACAATTTATTCCGGGGAGCTGTTTTTT. Protein: CASSLYGTIYSGELFF.

This clone was observed a few times. The chain is built from TRBV6-1 and TRBJ1-1, with D tentatively TRBD1 (5 bases). Germline CDR1 is MNHNS and CDR2 is SASEGT. Trimming pared 0 bases from V and 7 bases from J, leaving 12 bases between. This CDR3 is 14 amino acids long. The CDR3 coding sequence is TGTGCCAGCAGTGAAGCAGGGGACTGGGGTGAAGCTTTCTTT. As protein: CASSEAGDWGEAFF.

The chain has TRBV7-2 and TRBJ1-3; possible D gene TRBD1, 5 bases. CDR3 length equals 15 residues. Looked up from germline, CDR1 is SGHTA and CDR2 is FQGNSA. The V and J ends lost 3 bases and 0 bases respectively, with 9 bases between them. This CDR3 reads CASSLTANSGNTIYF. CDR3 nucleotides: TGTGCCAGCAGCTTGACAGCCAACTCTGGAAACACCATATATTTT.

In this sample, this clone turned up a few times. The genes are TRBV19 and TRBJ1-4; D might be TRBD1 (6 bases). The CDR3 runs to 16 residues. The V gene's germline CDR1 is LNHDA and CDR2 SQIVND (reference sequence). V was shortened by 5 bases and J by 3 bases, with 16 bases between the two germline ends. CDR3 sequence (DNA): TGTGCCAGTAGTGGGGGACACCACCCGTCTAATGAAAAACTGTTTTTT. Amino acids: CASSGGHHPSNEKLFF. Full variable domain (outside the CDR3, taken from reference TRBV19 and TRBJ1-4): DGGITQSPKYLFRKEGQNVTLSCEQNLNHDAMYWYRQDPGQGLRLIYYSQIVNDFQKGDIAEGYSVSREKKESFPLTVTSAQKNPTAFYLCASSGGHHPSNEKLFFGSGTQLSVL.

This clone is large within its sample. V usage is TRBV7-2 and J usage is TRBJ1-2; no clear D gene. Germline V gene data show CDR1 as SGHTA and CDR2 as FQGNSA. This CDR3 spans 13 amino acids. The V end was cut by 1 base, the J end by 4 bases, with 7 bases between. The CDR3 here is CASSLVETYGYTF. The CDR3 DNA is TGTGCCAGCAGCTTAGTAGAAACCTATGGCTACACCTTC.

This chain connects TRBV9 to TRBJ2-7; 9 bases map to TRBD1. After removal of 0 bases from V and 3 bases from J, the junction contained 4 bases not matched to a gene. Per germline, CDR1 SGDLS and CDR2 YYNGEE. There are 15 residues in the CDR3. CDR3 protein: CASSVGGTGRYEQYF. The CDR3 DNA sequence: TGTGCCAGCAGCGTAGGGGGGACAGGGCGCTACGAGCAGTACTTC.

V and J are TRBV28 and TRBJ1-2, with 8 bases identical to TRBD1. CDR3 size: 13 residues. Germline V gene data show CDR1 as MDHEN and CDR2 as SYDVKM. V trimming: 4 bases; J trimming: 8 bases; junction bases outside the gene matches: 6. CDR3 sequence: CASSSGQGYGYTF. As DNA, the CDR3 is TGTGCCAGCAGTTCCGGACAGGGATACGGCTACACCTTC.

The chain combines TRBV19 with TRBJ2-1, with 10 bases lining up with TRBD2. Per the germline V gene, CDR1 is LNHDA and CDR2 is SQIVND (reference sequence). CDR3 length: 15 residues. The V segment lost 4 bases and the J segment 3 bases; nucleotides outside the gene matches: 3. The CDR3 here is CASSRTSGGYNEQFF. The CDR3 DNA reads as TGTGCCAGTAGTAGGACTAGCGGTGGCTACAATGAGCAGTTCTTC.

The rearrangement uses TRBV2 and TRBJ2-2; D might be TRBD1 (5 bases). The ends were cut back, 1 base at V and 9 bases at J, with 18 bases in the middle. This CDR3 spans 16 amino acids. Germline CDR1 is SNHLY and CDR2 is FYNNEI. The CDR3 region is CASSEGLGAPRRELFF. The CDR3 region has the DNA TGTGCCAGCAGTGAAGGGTTAGGGGCGCCTCGCAGGGAGCTGTTTTTT.

This chain uses TRBV3-1 (or the pseudogene TRBV3-2) with TRBJ2-2; D perhaps matches TRBD1 (6 bases). This CDR3 has 15 residues. The V end lost 4 bases, the J end lost 1 base, and 10 bases lay between the germline ends. Looked up from germline, CDR1 is LGHDT and CDR2 is YNNKEL (reference sequence). CDR3 loop: CASSREGQNTGELFF. For the CDR3, the DNA is TGTGCCAGCAGCCGAGAGGGACAGAACACCGGGGAGCTGTTTTTT.

V is TRBV6-2 or TRBV6-3 and J is TRBJ2-3, with 11 nucleotides matching TRBD2. The CDR3 covers 17 residues. V gave up 2 bases and J gave up 2 bases; unmatched junction bases: 6. Per the germline V gene, CDR1 is MNHEY and CDR2 is SVGEGT. The chain's CDR3 is CASSYVLSGRDTDTQYF. In nucleotides, the CDR3 is TGTGCCAGCAGTTACGTTCTTAGCGGGAGGGACACAGATACGCAGTATTTT.

V gene TRBV28 combines with J gene TRBJ2-2; unclear D gene. The ends were cut back, 5 bases at V and 2 bases at J, with 15 bases in the middle. CDR3 length equals 16 residues. Germline loops: CDR1 MDHEN, CDR2 SYDVKM. The CDR3, as DNA: TGTGCCAGCAGTCCCGGTTTAGACTCTAACACCGGGGAGCTGTTTTTT. Translating it yields CASSPGLDSNTGELFF.

J is TRBJ1-2 and V is TRBV15; D is unresolved. The germline V gene has CDR1 LNHNV and CDR2 YYDKDF (reference sequence). V lost 0 bases to trimming and J lost 4 bases, with 12 bases between them. The CDR3 has 15 residues. The CDR3 loop is CATSRDFLGSYGYTF. As DNA, the CDR3 is TGTGCCACCAGCAGAGATTTCCTTGGTAGCTATGGCTACACCTTC.

V is TRBV6-6 and J is TRBJ2-2; 7 bases are a match to TRBD1. V gave up 7 bases and J gave up 7 bases; unmatched junction bases: 9. Germline V gives CDR1 MNHNY, CDR2 SVGAGI (reference sequence). The CDR3 consists of 14 residues. The CDR3 bases are TGTGCCAGCAAGACAGGGATGGGTCACGGGGAGCTGTTTTTT. Translating it yields CASKTGMGHGELFF.

The V call is TRBV9, the J call TRBJ1-1; D not certain. CDR1 SGDLS and CDR2 YYNGEE come from the germline V gene. V shed 1 base and J shed 1 base, with 8 bases lying between them. The CDR3 loop spans 14 amino acids. The CDR3 here is CASSVTQENTEAFF. The CDR3 DNA reads TGTGCCAGCAGCGTAACGCAGGAGAACACTGAAGCTTTCTTT.

The chain is built from TRBV5-1 and TRBJ2-3, with TRBD2 matching over 8 bases. V lost 6 bases to trimming and J lost 2 bases; unmatched junction nucleotides: 5. Germline V CDR1 and CDR2: SGHRS, YFSETQ. This CDR3 contains 14 residues. The CDR3 DNA reads as TGCGCCAGCACCATAGCGGGAATCACAGATACGCAGTATTTT. Translated, it gives CASTIAGITDTQYF.